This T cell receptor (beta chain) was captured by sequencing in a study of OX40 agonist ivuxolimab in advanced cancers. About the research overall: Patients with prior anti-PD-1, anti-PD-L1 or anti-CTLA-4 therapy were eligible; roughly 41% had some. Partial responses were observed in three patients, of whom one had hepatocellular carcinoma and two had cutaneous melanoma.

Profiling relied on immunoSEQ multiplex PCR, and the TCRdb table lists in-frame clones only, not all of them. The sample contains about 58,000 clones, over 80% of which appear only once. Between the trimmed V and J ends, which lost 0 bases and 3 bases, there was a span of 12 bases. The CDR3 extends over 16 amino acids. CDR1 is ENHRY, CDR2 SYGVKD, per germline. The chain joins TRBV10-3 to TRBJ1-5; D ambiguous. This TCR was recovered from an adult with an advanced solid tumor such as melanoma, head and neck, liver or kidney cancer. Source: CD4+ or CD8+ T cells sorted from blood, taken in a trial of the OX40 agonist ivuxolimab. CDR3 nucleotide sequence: TGTGCCATCAGTGAGTCGGGTTATGAATACAATCAGCCCCAGCATTTT. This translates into CAISESGYEYNQPQHF.